This T cell receptor beta chain was found in a study of regulatory T cells in long-lasting Graves disease (TCRdb year 2021). Notes on the research overall: Antithyroid drugs had been taken for less than 3 months by newly diagnosed Graves' disease patients. This study used TCR sequencing and RNA sequencing of peripheral blood to compare persistent Graves' disease patients against newly diagnosed Graves' disease patients. The study was conducted in China and was registered as a clinical trial. A total of about 35 samples underwent TCR sequencing: about 13 from persistent and some 20 from newly diagnosed Graves' disease patients. The study at large found these results: Sequencing and analysis were restricted to the TCR beta chain. Preferential use of TRBV28, TRBJ1-2 and TRBJ2-5 was observed in persistent disease, whereas TRBV20-1 and TRBJ2-1 were favored in newly diagnosed disease. The authors acknowledged the small sample size as a limitation that may reduce accuracy. Peripheral blood alone was examined, since thyroid tissue, which constituted the primary lesion, could not be accessed. Compared with newly diagnosed patients, patients with persistent Graves' disease had lower TCR Shannon entropy and fewer highly expanded clones, which suggests clonal expansion. Persistent patients shared more public clonotypes among themselves (more than 2,500) than newly diagnosed patients did (approximately 970).

The CDR3 goes from the cysteine to the phenylalanine over 17 residues. The entry retains the CDR3 DNA only, 51 bases that are in frame from base 1. The V end loses 3 bases and the J end loses 3 bases, and a stretch of 18 bases separates them. Libraries were made using multiplex PCR. Instrument used: Illumina HiSeq 4000. To build TCR beta libraries, CDR3 regions were amplified by Arm-PCR using iRepertoire HTBI primers. Before sequencing, the PCR products went through gel purification. In the source study's methods: Across samples, 55 to 80 TRBV and 12 to 15 TRBJ segments were identified and used for gene usage analysis of CDR3 amino acid clonotypes. Filtered high-quality paired reads were merged into contigs using COPE and FqMerger. BLAST was used to align contigs to the IMGT TRBV, TRBD and TRBJ reference genes, and CDR3 was defined following IMGT. Any clonotype with a frequency above 0.1% was classified as a highly expanded clone. Shannon entropy was used to measure repertoire diversity, and the Gini coefficient was used to measure V-J evenness. A clonotype found in more than one individual was treated as public. In TCRdb, the public reads were trimmed at Q25 with fastp and aligned with MiXCR, with productive beta chains retained. One record per CDR3 amino acid sequence lists the most common genes and DNA. The V and J calls and clone size come from TCRdb's table, not from the authors' own analysis. The sample table lists over 500,000 distinct CDR3 sequences, less than 20% of them with a count of one. The ten largest account for approximately 18% of the sample.

Many counts were recorded for this clonotype. No antigen is known for it. Base quality data are lacking; no much larger clone is found one base away. The time point label, read with the paper, signifies: newly diagnosed GD, antithyroid drugs for less than 3 months. For both TCR sequencing and RNA sequencing, RNA was extracted from PBMCs using TRIzol. The diagnosis of Graves' disease followed American Thyroid Association guidelines. Patients were recruited from an endocrinology department in Xi'an, China. From each patient, nine milliliters of peripheral blood was collected into an EDTA anticoagulant tube. Ficoll Paque Plus density gradient separation was used to isolate PBMCs, and no further T cell sorting was performed. An Agilent 2100 Bioanalyzer and agarose gel were used to check RNA quality, while a NanoDrop 2000 measured RNA concentration. The same sample was also used in a study of T cells in Graves' hyperthyroidism and ophthalmopathy. The second study also describes: Graves' hyperthyroidism was defined as stable when no progression to ophthalmopathy occurred over 18 months of follow-up. Hyperthyroidism patients were newly diagnosed, had a disease duration of under 2 months, and were aged 18 to 65 years. Exclusion was applied to patients with uncontrolled infections, other autoimmune diseases, pregnancy or lactation. Diagnoses relied on clinical symptoms, serum thyroxine and TRAb, thyroid ultrasound and orbital computed tomography. For the first round of RT-PCR on the TCR CDR3, the HTBI primer set was used together with the Qiagen OneStep RT-PCR kit. Most expanded thyroid clonotypes (frequency above 0.001) were also detected in blood, suggesting blood repertoires may reflect thyroid immune responses. Ophthalmopathy was separated from stable hyperthyroidism by a 13 V-J signature model, with over 85% sensitivity and approximately 81% specificity obtained in cross-validation and 80%/75% obtained in testing. During validation, the model predicted progression to ophthalmopathy a median of approximately 7 months ahead of onset, with roughly 65% sensitivity and roughly 75% specificity. To identify TCR V-J signatures that set the groups apart, the researchers used a discovery cohort of 95 to 100 patients, made up of 43 with Graves' ophthalmopathy and some 60 with stable Graves' hyperthyroidism. Prospective prediction of ophthalmopathy was tested in an independent validation cohort of fewer than 20 hyperthyroidism patients and 17 patients who later progressed to ophthalmopathy. The 100 discovery patients were randomly split 7:3 into training and test sets. Thyroid tissue and blood T-cell repertoires from six or seven Graves' hyperthyroidism patients were also compared in the study. Following sampling, methimazole starting at 30 mg daily was given to hyperthyroidism patients, and high-dose intravenous methylprednisolone was given to ophthalmopathy patients. Libraries were constructed in a second round of multiplex PCR, after which size selection and purification were carried out. Paired-end sequencing of the libraries was performed with 100 bp reads on an Illumina HiSeq2000. Raw data were processed with SOAPnuke, discarding reads with adapters, uncalled bases, mean Phred below 15, or no exact constant-primer or identifier match. COPE v1.2.5 was used to merge the high-quality paired reads, and each unique nucleotide sequence was defined as a clonotype. MiTCR v1.1 was used to align the clonotypes against IMGT TRBV, TRBD and TRBJ reference segments. Analysis was restricted to V-J combinations with a frequency above 0.0001, which covered about 99% of repertoires. A TCS score was defined as the ratio between F50 (clonal expansion) and ExV (chaos), using BLOSUM62-based TCRdist between CDR3 peptides within each V-J. Welch's t-statistics and random forest reduced roughly 530 V-J features to 10 to 15, which were used in a naive Bayes classifier (R e1071). Sample size was not statistically predetermined, and investigators were not blinded to group allocation. According to the paper, TCR Vbeta CDR3 sequencing was carried out on some 130 peripheral blood samples, which came from 40 to 45 ophthalmopathy, 75 to 80 hyperthyroidism and about 17 progressor patients.

Recombination joined TRBV12-3 or TRBV12-4 with TRBJ1-5, with a tentative D gene TRBD1 over 6 matching bases. The TCR originated in a woman in her 30s with Graves disease. Donor details come from another sample of the same person, matched by shared clones. The sequenced sample was peripheral blood mononuclear cells (PBMCs), obtained at new diagnosis, from a patient treated with antithyroid drugs. The nucleotides read TGTGCCAGCAGTTTTGGTGTGGGGACAAAAATCAATCAGCCCCAGCATTTT. Protein translation: CASSFGVGTKINQPQHF.